This entry lists 31 T cell receptor beta chains sequenced from one sample in a study of shared clonotypes between healthy human individuals. Method: immunoSEQ multiplex PCR; TCRdb's copy keeps in-frame clones and lacks some. Counted here are 2 million to 2.5 million clones, approximately 95% occurring once; the ten biggest clones make up under 0.45%. The sequenced material came from naive CD4+ T cells from PBMCs. Subset meaning: CD45RA+ positively selected. The receptors here all came from a man between 18 and 35 years old in good health. Some clones in this sample may be carry-over from other donors' samples.

Concerning this clone itself: The junction shows a germline mismatch at one end, possibly a read error. The V gene is TRBV5-1, the J gene TRBJ2-7, with 8 bases aligning to TRBD2. This CDR3 has 12 residues. Germline CDR1 SGHRS, CDR2 YFSETQ. The CDR3 loop reads CASSPPSGSPGF. The CDR3 nucleotides read TGCGCCAGCAGCCCCCCGAGCGGGAGTCCCGGTTTC.

This clone was picked up a small number of times. The CDR3, as DNA: TGTGCCAGCAGTTATGGTGGCGGGGAGCTGTTTTTT. This gives the protein CASSYGGGELFF. The gene calls are TRBV6-5 and TRBJ2-2, with D hard to call. Germline values: CDR1 MNHEY, CDR2 SVGAGI. V dropped 3 bases and J dropped 7 bases, with 6 bases sitting between them. The CDR3 is made up of 12 amino acids.

This chain links TRBV7-9 with TRBJ2-3; 11 bases agree with TRBD2. Germline-derived CDR1 and CDR2 are SEHNR and FQNEAQ (reference sequence). There are 14 residues in the CDR3. J lost 5 bases, V lost 7 bases, and 5 bases had no gene match. CDR3 bases: TGTGCCAGCACCCTAGCGGGAGGCGAAGATACGCAGTATTTT. Its protein product is CASTLAGGEDTQYF.

The chain couples TRBV14 to TRBJ1-1, with D unresolved. V gave up 4 bases and J gave up 4 bases, with 13 bases separating them. The germline CDR1 and CDR2 sequences are SGHDN and FVKESK. CDR3 size: 14 residues. Here the CDR3 DNA reads TGTGCCAGCAGCCTAGAGGGCTGGAGCACTGAAGCTTTCTTT. Its protein product is CASSLEGWSTEAFF. Supplemented by reference TRBV14 and TRBJ1-1, the full variable domain reads EAGVTQFPSHSVIEKGQTVTLRCDPISGHDNLYWYRRVMGKEIKFLLHFVKESKQDESGMPNNRFLAERTGGTYSTLKVQPAELEDSGVYFCASSLEGWSTEAFFGQGTRLTVV.

The chain links TRBV6-6 to TRBJ1-2, with TRBD1 matching over 8 bases. Germline V gives CDR1 MNHNY, CDR2 SVGAGI (reference sequence). This CDR3 spans 16 amino acids. V shed 6 bases, J shed 7 bases, and the junction held 16 bases outside the gene matches. CDR3 loop: CASSSSGQGSLGGYTF. As DNA, the CDR3 is TGTGCCAGCAGCTCATCCGGACAGGGCTCTTTGGGTGGCTACACCTTC.

The chain has TRBV19 and TRBJ2-1; D may be TRBD1 (5 bases). The CDR3 has 16 amino acids. Deletions cut 6 bases from V and 0 bases from J, with 15 bases between. The germline V gene has CDR1 LNHDA and CDR2 SQIVND (reference sequence). DNA of the CDR3: TGTGCCAGTAGGGGGCGTCAAAAGAGCTCCTACAATGAGCAGTTCTTC. Translating gives CASRGRQKSSYNEQFF.

The chain couples TRBV5-6 to TRBJ2-1; either TRBD1 or TRBD2 may fit D (5 bases each). V was shortened by 7 bases and J by 9 bases, with 14 bases between the two germline ends. The V gene's germline CDR1 is SGHDT and CDR2 YYEEEE. This CDR3 region has 12 residues. The CDR3 reads CASGSWGIEQFF. The CDR3 nucleotides are TGTGCCAGCGGGTCTTGGGGGATTGAGCAGTTCTTC.

Details on this clone: Within the sample, other DNA sequences also encode this same CDR3. J is TRBJ2-1 and V is TRBV11-2, with 12 nucleotides matching TRBD2. The V gene's germline CDR1 is SGHAT and CDR2 FQNNGV. The length of the CDR3 is 15 residues. J gave up 3 bases and V 5 bases, and 2 bases lay outside the gene matches. Written as DNA, the CDR3 is TGTGCCAGCAGCCCACTAGCGGGAGGCTACAATGAGCAGTTCTTC. Amino acid sequence: CASSPLAGGYNEQFF.

J is TRBJ2-3 and V is TRBV7-3; D not certain. Germline V lookup: CDR1 SGHTA, CDR2 FQGTGA. The CDR3 covers 15 residues. Trimming took off 2 bases at V and 0 bases at J, with 9 bases between the two ends. CDR3 loop: CASSLEVSSTDTQYF. CDR3 bases: TGTGCCAGCAGCTTAGAGGTCTCAAGCACAGATACGCAGTATTTT.

This clone came up a few times. The same CDR3 arises from other DNA sequences in this sample as well. V gene TRBV19 combines with J gene TRBJ2-1, with 7 bases aligning to TRBD1. Looked up from germline, CDR1 is LNHDA and CDR2 is SQIVND (reference sequence). This CDR3 comprises 13 residues. V shed 6 bases and J 4 bases; nucleotides not matched to a gene: 3. Written as DNA, the CDR3 is TGTGCCAGTAGACAGGGGAATTACAATGAGCAGTTCTTC. Translation gives CASRQGNYNEQFF.

The rearrangement uses TRBV5-1 and TRBJ2-7; D is ambiguous. V gave up 0 bases and J gave up 0 bases, with 10 bases separating them. Per the germline V gene, CDR1 is SGHRS and CDR2 is YFSETQ. The CDR3 has 15 residues. CDR3 DNA: TGCGCCAGCAGCTTGGATATAACCAACTCCTACGAGCAGTACTTC. Translating gives CASSLDITNSYEQYF.

V gene TRBV19 combines with J gene TRBJ2-7, with a tentative D call TRBD1 (5 bases). The V end lost 3 bases, the J end lost 5 bases, and 11 bases lay between the germline ends. Looked up from germline, CDR1 is LNHDA and CDR2 is SQIVND (reference sequence). This CDR3 region has 13 residues. The CDR3 nucleotides read TGTGCCAGTAGTATCAGGGATCGGCACGAGCAGTACTTC. Residues: CASSIRDRHEQYF.

The genes are TRBV27 and TRBJ2-2, with D perhaps TRBD2 (5 bases). The CDR3 runs to 16 residues. V was pared by 3 bases and J by 4 bases, with 15 bases between. CDR1 and CDR2 (germline): MNHEY, SMNVEV (reference sequence). CDR3 sequence (DNA): TGTGCCAGCAGTTTTGTGGGAGTTTTGGGCACCGGGGAGCTGTTTTTT. Amino acid sequence: CASSFVGVLGTGELFF.

The chain couples TRBV5-8 to TRBJ2-4; tentatively, D is TRBD2 (5 bases). Trimming took 0 bases from V and 10 from J, leaving 17 bases between them. Looked up from germline, CDR1 is SGHTS and CDR2 is YDEGEE. This CDR3 region has 15 residues. The CDR3 sequence: CASSLAVTAGNIQYF. CDR3 in DNA: TGTGCCAGCAGCTTGGCCGTTACGGCCGGGAATATTCAGTACTTC.

The chain joins TRBV6-6 to TRBJ2-7; either TRBD1 or TRBD2 may fit D (6 bases each). This CDR3 comprises 15 residues. Germline-derived CDR1 and CDR2 are MNHNY and SVGAGI (reference sequence). V lost 5 bases, J lost 3 bases, and 17 bases lay in between. CDR3 bases: TGTGCCAGCAGTCTAACCGGCGGGACATACTACGAGCAGTACTTC. Translating it yields CASSLTGGTYYEQYF.

This rearrangement joins TRBV5-1 to TRBJ1-1; 9 bases match TRBD1. This CDR3 comprises 17 residues. Trimming removed 2 bases from V and 3 bases from J; junction bases left unmatched: 11. The germline CDR1 and CDR2 sequences are SGHRS and YFSETQ. In DNA form, the CDR3 reads TGCGCCAGCAGCTTACTGACAGGGGGGGAAGCGCACACTGAAGCTTTCTTT. It is translated as CASSLLTGGEAHTEAFF.

With respect to this clone: The same CDR3 is also encoded by other DNA sequences in this sample. The J gene is TRBJ1-5, the V gene TRBV19; no clear D gene. The CDR3 is made up of 15 amino acids. Germline-derived CDR1 and CDR2 are LNHDA and SQIVND (reference sequence). V was pared by 0 bases and J by 2 bases, with 8 bases between. DNA of the CDR3: TGTGCCAGTAGTATAGAGGGAGTGGGCAATCAGCCCCAGCATTTT. It translates to CASSIEGVGNQPQHF. Drawing the rest from reference TRBV19 and TRBJ1-5, the complete variable domain is DGGITQSPKYLFRKEGQNVTLSCEQNLNHDAMYWYRQDPGQGLRLIYYSQIVNDFQKGDIAEGYSVSREKKESFPLTVTSAQKNPTAFYLCASSIEGVGNQPQHFGDGTRLSIL.

This chain joins TRBV10-3 and TRBJ2-3; D could derive from TRBD1 or TRBD2 (5 bases each). CDR1 ENHRY and CDR2 SYGVKD come from the germline V gene. Trimming left V 6 bases short and J 5 bases short, with 12 bases between. The CDR3 has 13 residues. The CDR3 region has the DNA TGTGCCATCAGCCGAGGGACGGAAGATACGCAGTATTTT. This sequence encodes CAISRGTEDTQYF.

This sequence joins TRBV19 and TRBJ2-7; D assignment may be TRBD1 or TRBD2 (6 bases each). V lost 7 bases, J lost 6 bases, and 22 bases lay in between. This CDR3 region has 15 residues. Per germline, CDR1 LNHDA and CDR2 SQIVND (reference sequence). The CDR3 nucleotides are TGTGCCAGTACCAAACGTACCGGGGGCCCCTCCGAGCAGTACTTC. This encodes CASTKRTGGPSEQYF.

The chain uses TRBV5-8 and TRBJ2-3; D might be TRBD1 or TRBD2, each matching 5 bases. Trimming stripped 6 bases from V and 0 bases from J, with 14 bases between. CDR1 and CDR2 from the germline V gene are SGHTS and YDEGEE. This CDR3 has 15 residues. The CDR3 DNA reads as TGTGCCAGCATCGGGGCCCAACCTAGCACAGATACGCAGTATTTT. As protein: CASIGAQPSTDTQYF. Full variable domain (missing parts from reference TRBV5-8 and TRBJ2-3): EAGVTQSPTHLIKTRGQQATLRCSPISGHTSVYWYQQALGLGLQFLLWYDEGEERNRGNFPPRFSGRQFPNYSSELNVNALELEDSALYLCASIGAQPSTDTQYFGPGTRLTVL.

The chain links TRBV7-3 to TRBJ1-2; TRBD1 is a possible D gene (6 bases). The germline V and J ends were trimmed by 0 bases and 4 bases, with 15 bases remaining between them. The CDR3 extends over 16 amino acids. Germline-derived CDR1 and CDR2 are SGHTA and FQGTGA. The CDR3 region has the DNA TGTGCCAGCAGCTTAACCTCGGCAGGGGTAGGCTATGGCTACACCTTC. Translated, it gives CASSLTSAGVGYGYTF.

The genes are TRBV28 and TRBJ2-7, with 10 positions matching TRBD1. This CDR3 region has 15 residues. Germline loops: CDR1 MDHEN, CDR2 SYDVKM. V dropped 6 bases and J dropped 0; count of bases not matched to a gene: 5. DNA for the CDR3: TGTGCCAGCAGAACAGGGACAGGGGCCTCCTACGAGCAGTACTTC. The encoded protein is CASRTGTGASYEQYF.

The chain is built from TRBV7-2 and TRBJ2-7, with 9 nucleotides matching TRBD2. CDR3 length: 15 amino acids. V trimming: 2 bases; J trimming: 2 bases; junction bases outside the gene matches: 4. Germline values: CDR1 SGHTA, CDR2 FQGNSA. CDR3 nucleotide sequence: TGTGCCAGCAGCTTATCACTAGCGGGCACCTACGAGCAGTACTTC. This gives the protein CASSLSLAGTYEQYF.

The gene calls are TRBV7-9 and TRBJ2-5, with TRBD2 matching over 11 bases. The J call may be mistaken, given a closer DNA end match to TRBJ2-7. Germline loops: CDR1 SEHNR, CDR2 FQNEAQ (reference sequence). This CDR3 has 14 residues. The CDR3 reads CASSLLAGADEQYF. The DNA of the CDR3 is TGTGCCAGCAGCCTACTAGCGGGAGCGGACGAGCAGTACTTC.

This clone appeared once. Additional DNA sequences in this sample encode the identical CDR3. The chain joins TRBV5-4 to TRBJ1-3; 9 bases fit TRBD1. CDR1 and CDR2 from the germline V gene are SGHNT and YYREEE (reference sequence). Losses at the gene ends were 4 bases for V and 1 base for J; bases not matched to a gene: 3. CDR3 length: 15 residues. In DNA form, the CDR3 reads TGTGCCAGCAGCCCCGGGACAGGGTCTGGAAACACCATATATTTT. It encodes CASSPGTGSGNTIYF.

The rearrangement joins TRBV9 to TRBJ2-3, with TRBD2 identical over 13 bases. This CDR3 region has 19 residues. The J segment lost 1 base and the V segment lost 0 bases, leaving 8 bases of the junction unmatched. In germline, CDR1 is SGDLS, CDR2 YYNGEE. In DNA form, the CDR3 reads TGTGCCAGCAGCGTAGACGGGACTAGCGGGAATACCCGCACAGATACGCAGTATTTT. This sequence encodes CASSVDGTSGNTRTDTQYF. The variable domain in full, with the rest retrieved from reference TRBV9 and TRBJ2-3, is DSGVTQTPKHLITATGQRVTLRCSPRSGDLSVYWYQQSLDQGLQFLIQYYNGEERAKGNILERFSAQQFPDLHSELNLSSLELGDSALYFCASSVDGTSGNTRTDTQYFGPGTRLTVL.

CDR3 protein: CASSDRDRGNTGELFF. The CDR3 nucleotides read TGTGCCAGCAGCGACCGGGACAGGGGGAACACCGGGGAGCTGTTTTTT. The V call is TRBV7-8, the J call TRBJ2-2; 10 bases fit TRBD1. V trimming: 5 bases; J trimming: 1 base; junction bases outside the gene matches: 4. The CDR3 consists of 16 residues. Germline V gives CDR1 SGHVS, CDR2 FQNEAQ.

This chain joins TRBV18 and TRBJ1-3; a weak D match, TRBD1 (6 bases). The germline V and J ends were trimmed by 5 bases and 1 base, with 9 bases remaining between them. The CDR3 is 14 residues long. CDR1 and CDR2 from the germline V gene are KGHSH and LQKENI. The CDR3 region is CASSAGTSGNTIYF. CDR3 bases: TGTGCCAGCTCAGCCGGGACATCTGGAAACACCATATATTTT. Full variable domain (missing parts from reference TRBV18 and TRBJ1-3): NAGVMQNPRHLVRRRGQEARLRCSPMKGHSHVYWYRQLPEEGLKFMVYLQKENIIDESGMPKERFSAEFPKEGPSILRIQQVVRGDSAAYFCASSAGTSGNTIYFGEGSWLTVV.

Note on this clone: This sample includes further DNA sequences coding for the same CDR3. The V call is TRBV5-1, the J call TRBJ2-7, with TRBD1 as a possible D gene (6 bases). Germline CDR1 and CDR2: SGHRS and YFSETQ. Trimming shortened V by 1 base and J by 3 bases, and 8 bases separated the two germline ends. There are 13 residues in the CDR3. The CDR3 is CASSLTGRYEQYF. CDR3 in DNA: TGCGCCAGCAGCTTGACAGGGCGCTACGAGCAGTACTTC.

The rearrangement uses TRBV11-3 and TRBJ2-1; 12 nucleotides line up with TRBD2. The ends lost 5 bases at V and 12 bases at J; junction bases unmatched: 14. Germline lookup yields CDR1 SGHNT and CDR2 YENEEA. The CDR3 contains 16 residues. The CDR3 sequence: CASSPRLAGVSVRQFF. The CDR3 DNA is TGTGCCAGCAGCCCCCGACTAGCGGGAGTTAGTGTACGGCAGTTCTTC.

V gene TRBV30 combines with J gene TRBJ2-1; 13 bases are shared with TRBD2. The CDR3 runs 16 residues. Looked up from germline, CDR1 is GTSNPN and CDR2 is SVGIG (reference sequence). The junction had 3 bases not matched to a gene; V was cut back by 2 bases and J by 2 bases. CDR3 protein: CAWSTGLAGAYNEQFF. For the CDR3, the DNA is TGTGCCTGGAGTACCGGACTAGCGGGAGCCTACAATGAGCAGTTCTTC.